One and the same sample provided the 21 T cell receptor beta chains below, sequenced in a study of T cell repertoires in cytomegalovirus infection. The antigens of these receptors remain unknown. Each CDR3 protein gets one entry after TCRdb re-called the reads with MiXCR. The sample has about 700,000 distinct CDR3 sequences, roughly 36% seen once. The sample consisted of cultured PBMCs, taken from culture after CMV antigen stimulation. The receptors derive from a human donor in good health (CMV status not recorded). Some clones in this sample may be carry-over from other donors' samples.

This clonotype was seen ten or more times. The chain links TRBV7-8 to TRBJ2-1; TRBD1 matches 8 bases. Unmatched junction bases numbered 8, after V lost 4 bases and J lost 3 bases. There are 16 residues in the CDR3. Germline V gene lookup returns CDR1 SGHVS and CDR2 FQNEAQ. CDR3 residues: CASSSYTGQVYNEQFF. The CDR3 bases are TGTGCCAGCAGCTCCTATACGGGACAGGTCTACAATGAGCAGTTCTTC.

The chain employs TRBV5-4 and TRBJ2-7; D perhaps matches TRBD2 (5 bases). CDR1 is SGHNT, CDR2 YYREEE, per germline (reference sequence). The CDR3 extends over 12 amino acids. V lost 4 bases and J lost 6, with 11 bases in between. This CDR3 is CASSGAAPEQYF. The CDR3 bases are TGTGCCAGCAGCGGAGCGGCGCCCGAGCAGTACTTC.

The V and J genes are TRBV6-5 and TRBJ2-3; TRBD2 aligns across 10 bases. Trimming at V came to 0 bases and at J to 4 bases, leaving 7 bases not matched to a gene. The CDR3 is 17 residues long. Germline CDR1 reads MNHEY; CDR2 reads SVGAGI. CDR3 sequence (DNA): TGTGCCAGCAGTTACTCCGGAAAGCGGGGGGGCCCAGATACGCAGTATTTT. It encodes CASSYSGKRGGPDTQYF.

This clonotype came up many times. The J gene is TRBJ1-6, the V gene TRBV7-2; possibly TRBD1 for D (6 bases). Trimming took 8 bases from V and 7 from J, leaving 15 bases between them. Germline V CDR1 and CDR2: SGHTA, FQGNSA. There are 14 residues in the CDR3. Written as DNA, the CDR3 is TGTGCCAGCGGATTACAGGGTATGAATTCACCCCTCCACTTT. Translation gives CASGLQGMNSPLHF. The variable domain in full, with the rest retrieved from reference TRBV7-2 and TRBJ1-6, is GAGVSQSPSNKVTEKGKDVELRCDPISGHTALYWYRQSLGQGLEFLIYFQGNSAPDKSGLPSDRFSAERTGGSVSTLTIQRTQQEDSAVYLCASGLQGMNSPLHFGNGTRLTVT.

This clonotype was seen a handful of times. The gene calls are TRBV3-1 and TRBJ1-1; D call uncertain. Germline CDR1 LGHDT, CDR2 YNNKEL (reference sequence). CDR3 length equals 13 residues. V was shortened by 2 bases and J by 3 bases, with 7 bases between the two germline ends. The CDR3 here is CASSQSGHTEAFF. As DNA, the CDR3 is TGTGCCAGCAGCCAATCCGGGCACACTGAAGCTTTCTTT.

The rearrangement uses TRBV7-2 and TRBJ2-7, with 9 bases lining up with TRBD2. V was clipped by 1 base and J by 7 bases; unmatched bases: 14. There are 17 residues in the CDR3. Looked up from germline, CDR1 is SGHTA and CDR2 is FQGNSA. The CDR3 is CASSLGGAGTSLGEQYF. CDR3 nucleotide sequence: TGTGCCAGCAGCTTAGGGGGGGCCGGGACTAGCCTGGGAGAGCAGTACTTC.

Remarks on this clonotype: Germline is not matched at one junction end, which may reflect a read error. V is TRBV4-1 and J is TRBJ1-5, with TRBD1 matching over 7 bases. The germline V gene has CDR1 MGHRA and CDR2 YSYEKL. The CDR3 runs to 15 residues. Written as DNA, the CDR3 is TGTGCCAGCAGCCGTGAACGGGACAGCGGCCAGCCCCAGCATTTT. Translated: CASSRERDSGQPQHF.

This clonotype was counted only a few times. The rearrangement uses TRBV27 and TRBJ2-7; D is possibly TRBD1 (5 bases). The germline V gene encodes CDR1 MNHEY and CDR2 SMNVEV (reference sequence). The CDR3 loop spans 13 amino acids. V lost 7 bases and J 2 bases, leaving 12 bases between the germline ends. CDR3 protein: CASIDSTTYEQYF. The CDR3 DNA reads TGTGCCAGCATCGACAGCACCACCTACGAGCAGTACTTC.

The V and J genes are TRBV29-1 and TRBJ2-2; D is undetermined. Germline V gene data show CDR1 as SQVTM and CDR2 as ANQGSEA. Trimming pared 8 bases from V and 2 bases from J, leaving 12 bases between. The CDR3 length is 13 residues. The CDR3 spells CSSLSRNTGELFF. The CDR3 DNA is TGCAGCTCTCTCTCTAGAAACACCGGGGAGCTGTTTTTT.

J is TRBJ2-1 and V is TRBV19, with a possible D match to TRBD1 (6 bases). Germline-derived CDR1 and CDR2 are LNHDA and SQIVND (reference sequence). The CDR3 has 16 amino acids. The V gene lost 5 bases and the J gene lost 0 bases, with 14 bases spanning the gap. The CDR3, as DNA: TGTGCCAGTAGTGTCTGGGACACCTACTCCTACAATGAGCAGTTCTTC. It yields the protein CASSVWDTYSYNEQFF.

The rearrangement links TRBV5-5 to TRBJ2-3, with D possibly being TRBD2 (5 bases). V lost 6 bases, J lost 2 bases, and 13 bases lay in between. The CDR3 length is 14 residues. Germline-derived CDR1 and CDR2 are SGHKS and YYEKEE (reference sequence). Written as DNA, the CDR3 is TGTGCCAGCACCCGCATTGGACTCACAGATACGCAGTATTTT. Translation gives CASTRIGLTDTQYF. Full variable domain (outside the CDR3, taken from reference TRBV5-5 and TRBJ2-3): DAGVTQSPTHLIKTRGQQVTLRCSPISGHKSVSWYQQVLGQGPQFIFQYYEKEERGRGNFPDRFSARQFPNYSSELNVNALLLGDSALYLCASTRIGLTDTQYFGPGTRLTVL.

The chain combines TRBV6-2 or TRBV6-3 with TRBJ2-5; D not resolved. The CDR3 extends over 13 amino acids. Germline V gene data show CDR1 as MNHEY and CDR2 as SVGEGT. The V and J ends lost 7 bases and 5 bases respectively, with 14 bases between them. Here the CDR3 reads CASKQSQTETQYF. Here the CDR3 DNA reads TGTGCCAGCAAGCAGAGCCAGACGGAGACCCAGTACTTC.

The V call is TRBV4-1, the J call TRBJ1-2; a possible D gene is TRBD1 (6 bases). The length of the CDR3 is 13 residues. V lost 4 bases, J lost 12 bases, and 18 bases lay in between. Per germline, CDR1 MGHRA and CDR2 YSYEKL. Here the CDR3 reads CASSPGHVGVDTF. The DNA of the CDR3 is TGCGCCAGCAGCCCGGGACACGTAGGAGTCGACACCTTC.

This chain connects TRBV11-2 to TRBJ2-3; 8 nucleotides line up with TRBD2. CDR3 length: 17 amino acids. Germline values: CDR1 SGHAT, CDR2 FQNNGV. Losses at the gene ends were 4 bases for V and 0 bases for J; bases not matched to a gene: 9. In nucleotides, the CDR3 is TGTGCCAGCAGCTCGACCCTCACTAGCGGTAGCACAGATACGCAGTATTTT. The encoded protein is CASSSTLTSGSTDTQYF.

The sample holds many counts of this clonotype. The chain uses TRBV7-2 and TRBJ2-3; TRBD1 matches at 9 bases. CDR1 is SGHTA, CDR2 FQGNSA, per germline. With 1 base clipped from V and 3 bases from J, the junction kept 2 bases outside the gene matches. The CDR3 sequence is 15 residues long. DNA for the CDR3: TGTGCCAGCAGCTTAGTAGGACAGGGGACAGATACGCAGTATTTT. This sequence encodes CASSLVGQGTDTQYF.

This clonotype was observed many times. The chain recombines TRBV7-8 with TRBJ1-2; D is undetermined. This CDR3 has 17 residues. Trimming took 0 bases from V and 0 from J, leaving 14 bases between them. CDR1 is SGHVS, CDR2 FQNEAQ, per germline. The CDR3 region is CASSLARREGANYGYTF. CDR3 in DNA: TGTGCCAGCAGCTTAGCGCGACGGGAGGGAGCTAACTATGGCTACACCTTC. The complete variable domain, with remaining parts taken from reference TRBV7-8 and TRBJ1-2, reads GAGVSQSPRYKVAKRGQDVALRCDPISGHVSLFWYQQALGQGPEFLTYFQNEAQLDKSGLPSDRFFAERPEGSVSTLKIQRTQQEDSAVYLCASSLARREGANYGYTFGSGTRLTVV.

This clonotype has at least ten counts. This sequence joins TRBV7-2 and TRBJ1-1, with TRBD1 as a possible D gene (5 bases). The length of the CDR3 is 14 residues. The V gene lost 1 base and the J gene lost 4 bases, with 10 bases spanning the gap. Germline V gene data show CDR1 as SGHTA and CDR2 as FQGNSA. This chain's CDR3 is CASSLEGQGTEAFF. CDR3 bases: TGTGCCAGCAGCTTAGAAGGGCAGGGCACTGAAGCTTTCTTT.

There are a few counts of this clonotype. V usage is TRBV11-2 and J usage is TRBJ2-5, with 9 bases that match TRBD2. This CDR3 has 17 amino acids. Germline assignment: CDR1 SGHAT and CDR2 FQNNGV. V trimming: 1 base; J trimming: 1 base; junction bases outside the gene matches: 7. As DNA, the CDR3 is TGTGCCAGCAGCTTAGGAGGAGCGGGAGGTGGCCAAGAGACCCAGTACTTC. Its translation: CASSLGGAGGGQETQYF.

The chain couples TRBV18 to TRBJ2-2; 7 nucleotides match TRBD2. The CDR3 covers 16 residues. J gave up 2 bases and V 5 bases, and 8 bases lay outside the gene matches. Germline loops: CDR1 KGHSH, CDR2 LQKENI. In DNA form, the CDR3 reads TGTGCCAGCTCATTTCCTAGCGGAGTTAACACCGGGGAGCTGTTTTTT. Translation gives CASSFPSGVNTGELFF. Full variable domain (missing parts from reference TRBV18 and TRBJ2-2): NAGVMQNPRHLVRRRGQEARLRCSPMKGHSHVYWYRQLPEEGLKFMVYLQKENIIDESGMPKERFSAEFPKEGPSILRIQQVVRGDSAAYFCASSFPSGVNTGELFFGEGSRLTVL.

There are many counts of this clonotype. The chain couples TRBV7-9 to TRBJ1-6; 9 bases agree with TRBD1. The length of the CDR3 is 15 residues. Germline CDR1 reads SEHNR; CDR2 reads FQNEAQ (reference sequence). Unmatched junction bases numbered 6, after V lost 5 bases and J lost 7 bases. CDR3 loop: CASSSPGQGNSPLHF. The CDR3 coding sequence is TGTGCCAGCAGCAGTCCGGGACAGGGAAATTCACCCCTCCACTTT. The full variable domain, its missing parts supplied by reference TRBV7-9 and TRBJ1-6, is DTGVSQNPRHKITKRGQNVTFRCDPISEHNRLYWYRQTLGQGPEFLTYFQNEAQLEKSRLLSDRFSAERPKGSFSTLEIQRTEQGDSAMYLCASSSPGQGNSPLHFGNGTRLTVT.

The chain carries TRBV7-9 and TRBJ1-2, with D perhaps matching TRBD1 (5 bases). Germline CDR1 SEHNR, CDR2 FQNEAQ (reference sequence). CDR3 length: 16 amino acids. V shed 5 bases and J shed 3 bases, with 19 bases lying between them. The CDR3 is CASSPGQQERHYGYTF. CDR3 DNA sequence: TGTGCCAGCAGCCCCGGGCAACAGGAGCGCCACTATGGCTACACCTTC.